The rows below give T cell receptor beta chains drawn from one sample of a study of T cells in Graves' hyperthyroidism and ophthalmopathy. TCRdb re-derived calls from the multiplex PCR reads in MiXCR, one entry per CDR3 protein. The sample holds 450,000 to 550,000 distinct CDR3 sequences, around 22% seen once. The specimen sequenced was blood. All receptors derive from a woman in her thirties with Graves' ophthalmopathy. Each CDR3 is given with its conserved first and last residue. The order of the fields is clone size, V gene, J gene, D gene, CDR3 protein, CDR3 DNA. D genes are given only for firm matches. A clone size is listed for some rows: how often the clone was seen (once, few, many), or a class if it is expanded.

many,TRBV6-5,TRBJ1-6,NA,CASSYRGPSSYNSPLHF,TGTGCCAGCAGTTACCGGGGCCCGAGCTCCTATAATTCACCCCTCCACTTT
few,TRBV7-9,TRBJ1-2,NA,CASSLQTGYYGYTF,TGTGCCAGCAGCTTACAAACAGGGTATTATGGCTACACCTTC
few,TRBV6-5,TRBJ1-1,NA,CASRYRALRNTEAFF,TGTGCCAGCAGGTACAGGGCGCTCAGGAACACTGAAGCTTTCTTT
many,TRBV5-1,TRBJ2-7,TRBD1,CASRSGTGGLVYEQYF,TGCGCCAGCAGGTCCGGGACAGGGGGCTTAGTTTACGAGCAGTACTTC
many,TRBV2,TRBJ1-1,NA,CASSLYAEAFF,TGTGCCAGCAGTCTTTACGCTGAAGCTTTCTTT
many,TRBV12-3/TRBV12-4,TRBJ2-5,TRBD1,CASSQRRQGQETQYF,TGTGCCAGCAGCCAACGTAGACAGGGACAAGAGACCCAGTACTTC
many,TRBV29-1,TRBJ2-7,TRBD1,CSVSGQTFYEQYF,TGCAGCGTTTCGGGACAGACCTTCTACGAGCAGTACTTC
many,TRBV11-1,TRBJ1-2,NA,CASSLLPPGRSGGYTF,TGTGCCAGCAGCTTACTGCCCCCGGGACGTAGTGGAGGCTACACCTTC
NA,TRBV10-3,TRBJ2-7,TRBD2,CAISEPTRTSGMTYEQYF,TGTGCCATCAGTGAGCCGACCCGGACTAGCGGCATGACCTACGAGCAGTACTTC
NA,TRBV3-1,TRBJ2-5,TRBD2,CVSSVGTSGGQETQYF,TGTGTCAGCAGCGTTGGGACTAGCGGGGGCCAGGAGACCCAGTACTTC
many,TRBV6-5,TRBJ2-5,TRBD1,CASRITGQGQETQYF,TGTGCCAGCAGAATTACGGGACAGGGGCAAGAGACCCAGTACTTC
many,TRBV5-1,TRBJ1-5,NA,CASRQTLNQPQHF,TGCGCCAGCAGGCAAACATTAAATCAGCCCCAGCATTTT
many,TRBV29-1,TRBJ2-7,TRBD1,CSVPGQGVDYEQYF,TGCAGCGTCCCCGGACAGGGCGTAGACTACGAGCAGTACTTC
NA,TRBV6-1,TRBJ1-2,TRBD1,CASSGINRGSGYGYTF,TGTGCCAGCAGTGGAATCAACAGGGGCTCAGGCTATGGCTACACCTTC